This T cell receptor beta chain was sequenced in a study of regulatory T cells in long-lasting Graves disease. The TCR beta library used iRepertoire HTBI primers with Arm-PCR amplification of CDR3. MiXCR was run by TCRdb on the multiplex PCR reads, yielding one entry per CDR3 protein. The data contain roughly 400,000 distinct CDR3 sequences, roughly 15% of them singletons. Described time point: newly diagnosed GD, antithyroid drugs for less than 3 months. PBMC RNA served as the TCR library source. This clonotype was found many times. The sample also formed part of further work on T cells in Graves' hyperthyroidism and ophthalmopathy.

Source: peripheral blood mononuclear cells (PBMCs), taken at new diagnosis, from a patient treated with antithyroid drugs. This sequence was found in a woman aged 35 to 49 with Graves disease.

The CDR3 region has the DNA TGTGCCAGCAGCACTCGACTAGCGGGAGGGCCGGGAGATACGCAGTATTTT. Its translation: CASSTRLAGGPGDTQYF. The rearrangement uses TRBV11-3 and TRBJ2-3, with 14 bases matching TRBD2. The CDR3 has 17 residues. In germline, CDR1 is SGHNT, CDR2 YENEEA. The trim removed 5 bases at V and 5 bases at J, leaving 9 bases unmatched.